This T cell receptor beta chain was found in a study of identical twins. TCRdb re-called the 5' RACE reads with MiXCR, one entry per CDR3 protein. This sample has 200,000 to 300,000 distinct CDR3 sequences, with approximately 7% found just once. The CDR3 is 13 amino acids. Germline V gives CDR1 SEHNR, CDR2 FQNEAQ (reference sequence). V dropped 10 bases and J dropped 3 bases, with 14 bases sitting between them. These records were also assigned to another study, of yellow fever vaccine responses in identical twins.

J is TRBJ2-3 and V is TRBV7-9; possibly TRBD1 for D (6 bases). Sequencing was carried out using memory (CD45RO+) T cells sorted from blood. This TCR was recovered from a woman under 30 in good health. The CDR3 sequence is CATTEGQTDTQYF. The CDR3, as DNA: TGTGCCACGACCGAAGGACAGACAGATACGCAGTATTTT.